This T cell receptor (beta chain) derives from a study of breast tumors, draining lymph nodes, adjacent tissues. This clonotype was found many times. Samples came from axillary lymph nodes draining the breast cancer. TCRdb passed the multiplex PCR reads through MiXCR, listing each CDR3 protein once. Counted here are approximately 130,000 distinct CDR3 sequences, 21% occurring once; the ten biggest clones make up over 2%. This CDR3 region has 14 residues. The V end lost 6 bases, the J end lost 7 bases, and 19 bases lay between the germline ends. The germline gives CDR1 DFQATT, CDR2 SNEGSKA (reference sequence).

The rearrangement joins TRBV20-1 to TRBJ1-5, with D maybe TRBD1 (6 bases). Sequenced sample: axillary lymph node tissue. The receptor's source is a female donor with breast cancer. Some clones in this sample may be carry-over from other donors' samples. This CDR3 is CSASQGYRDQPQHF. CDR3 nucleotide sequence: TGCAGTGCCAGTCAAGGGTACAGGGACCAGCCCCAGCATTTT.